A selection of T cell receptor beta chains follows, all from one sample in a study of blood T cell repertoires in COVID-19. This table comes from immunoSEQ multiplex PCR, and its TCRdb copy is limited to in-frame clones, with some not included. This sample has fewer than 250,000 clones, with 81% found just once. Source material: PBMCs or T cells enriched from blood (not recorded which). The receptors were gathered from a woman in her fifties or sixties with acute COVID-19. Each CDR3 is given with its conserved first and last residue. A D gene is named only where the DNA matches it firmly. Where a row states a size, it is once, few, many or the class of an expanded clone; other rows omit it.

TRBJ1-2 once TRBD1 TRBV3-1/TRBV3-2 CASSQKTRGRGNYGYTF TGTGCCAGCAGCCAAAAAACCAGGGGGCGCGGAAACTATGGCTACACCTTC
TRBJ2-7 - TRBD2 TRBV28 CASSLGLAGVHEQYF TGTGCCAGCAGTCTAGGACTAGCGGGAGTTCACGAGCAGTACTTC
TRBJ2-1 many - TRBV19 CATLTGLGEQFF TGTGCCACCCTAACAGGGCTGGGTGAGCAGTTCTTC
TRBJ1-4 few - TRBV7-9 CASSLNSGEKLFF TGTGCCAGCAGCTTAAATAGCGGTGAAAAACTGTTTTTT
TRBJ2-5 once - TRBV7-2 CASSSSGGYQETQYF TGTGCCAGCAGCTCAAGCGGCGGTTACCAAGAGACCCAGTACTTC
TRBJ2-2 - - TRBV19 CASSNRDTGELFF TGTGCCAGTAGCAACAGGGACACCGGGGAGCTGTTTTTT
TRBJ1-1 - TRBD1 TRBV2 CASSPRDRGLTNTEAFF TGTGCCAGCAGTCCCCGGGACAGGGGGCTCACGAACACTGAAGCTTTCTTT
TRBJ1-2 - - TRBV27 CASSLGGLGGYTF TGTGCCAGCAGTTTGGGAGGTTTAGGGGGCTACACCTTC
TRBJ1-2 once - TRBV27 CASRPTGTRYGYTF TGTGCCAGCAGACCAACCGGGACAAGATATGGCTACACCTTC
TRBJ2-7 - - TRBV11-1 CASSLEQLTYEQYF TGTGCCAGCAGCTTAGAACAGCTTACCTACGAGCAGTACTTC
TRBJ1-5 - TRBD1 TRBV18 CASSRLSATGFGQPQHF TGTGCCAGCTCACGATTAAGCGCGACAGGGTTCGGTCAGCCCCAGCATTTT
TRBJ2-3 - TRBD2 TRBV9 CASSVGLAGGPTDTQYF TGTGCCAGCAGCGTAGGGCTAGCGGGGGGGCCAACAGATACGCAGTATTTT
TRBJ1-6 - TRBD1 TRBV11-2 CASSRGTGEYNSPLHF TGTGCCAGCAGCCGAGGGACAGGGGAGTATAATTCACCCCTCCACTTT
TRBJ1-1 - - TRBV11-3 CASCDGDLTEAFF TGTGCCAGCTGCGACGGGGATTTGACTGAAGCTTTCTTT
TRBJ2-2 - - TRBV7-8 CASSIDRTTGELFF TGTGCCAGCAGCATAGACAGGACCACCGGGGAGCTGTTTTTT
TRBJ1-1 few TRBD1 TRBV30 CAWSSQGGNTEAFF TGTGCCTGGAGTTCGCAGGGGGGGAACACTGAAGCTTTCTTT
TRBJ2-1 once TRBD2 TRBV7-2 CASSPGLPNNEQFF TGTGCCAGCAGCCCGGGACTACCTAACAATGAGCAGTTCTTC
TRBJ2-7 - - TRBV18 CASSPAEAPDYEQYF TGTGCCAGCTCCCCAGCGGAAGCCCCGGACTACGAGCAGTACTTC
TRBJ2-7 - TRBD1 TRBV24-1 CATANRGEQYF TGTGCCACCGCCAACAGGGGGGAGCAGTACTTC
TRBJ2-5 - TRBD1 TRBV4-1 CASSQESPVTGVKETQYF TGCGCCAGCAGCCAAGAATCCCCCGTGACAGGGGTTAAAGAGACCCAGTACTTC
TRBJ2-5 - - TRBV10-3 CAISPQGWETQYF TGTGCCATCAGCCCACAGGGTTGGGAGACCCAGTACTTC
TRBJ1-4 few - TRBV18 CASSPKDMATNEKLFF TGTGCCAGCTCACCGAAAGACATGGCAACTAATGAAAAACTGTTTTTT
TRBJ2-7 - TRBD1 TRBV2 CASNLDRGYEQYF TGTGCCAGCAATCTGGACAGGGGTTACGAGCAGTACTTC
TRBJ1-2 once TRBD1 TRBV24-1 CATSDPYDRVQGYTF TGTGCCACCAGTGACCCCTATGACAGGGTACAGGGCTACACCTTC
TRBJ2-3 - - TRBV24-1 CATSDAPGTGDTQYF TGTGCCACCAGTGATGCTCCGGGAACGGGGGATACGCAGTATTTT
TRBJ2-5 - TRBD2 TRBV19 CASSISGLAGAETQYF TGTGCCAGTAGTATCTCGGGACTAGCGGGAGCGGAGACCCAGTACTTC
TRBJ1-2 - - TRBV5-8 CASSSEEGQSYGYTF TGTGCCAGCAGCTCCGAGGAGGGGCAGTCCTATGGCTACACCTTC
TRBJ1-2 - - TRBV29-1 CSVESSQEDGYTF TGCAGCGTTGAATCCTCTCAGGAGGACGGCTACACCTTC